What follows are 29 T cell receptor beta chains derived from one specimen sequenced in a study of radiotherapy plus CTLA-4 blockade in lung cancer. Profiled with immunoSEQ multiplex PCR; TCRdb holds only in-frame clones, not every one. The sample records about 98,000 clones, 75% to 90% being singletons. The specimen comprised peripheral blood, sampled from a patient treated with radiotherapy plus ipilimumab. These receptors were taken from a human donor with non-small cell lung cancer who had a partial response to radiotherapy plus ipilimumab.

This sequence joins TRBV10-1 and TRBJ2-3; 7 bases match TRBD2. The CDR3 loop spans 16 amino acids. The germline gives CDR1 WNHNN, CDR2 SYGVQD (reference sequence). V was pared by 0 bases and J by 3 bases, with 6 bases of the junction left unmatched. CDR3 nucleotides: TGCGCCAGCAGTGAGTCGACTCGAGCGGGAACAGATACGCAGTATTTT. Its protein is CASSESTRAGTDTQYF.

This CDR3 is CASSPSGVSEQFF. The CDR3 bases are TGTGCCAGCAGCCCATCCGGAGTGTCGGAGCAGTTCTTC. This chain uses TRBV7-3 with TRBJ2-1, with unresolved D. Germline V CDR1 and CDR2: SGHTA, FQGTGA. V was cut by 5 bases and J by 10 bases, with 15 bases left in between. There are 13 residues in the CDR3.

The gene calls are TRBV28 and TRBJ1-2, with TRBD1 matching 7 bases. The CDR3 covers 15 residues. The trim removed 5 bases at V and 4 bases at J, leaving 10 bases unmatched. Germline V gene lookup returns CDR1 MDHEN and CDR2 SYDVKM. This CDR3 reads CASSGRQGGAYGYTF. The CDR3 nucleotides read TGTGCCAGCAGTGGGCGACAGGGAGGCGCCTATGGCTACACCTTC.

The chain links TRBV2 to TRBJ2-5, with D unclear. The CDR3 totals 12 residues. In germline, CDR1 is SNHLY, CDR2 FYNNEI. Between the trimmed V and J ends, which lost 4 bases and 4 bases, there was a span of 7 bases. CDR3 sequence (DNA): TGTGCCAGCAGTGGAGGCGGAGAGACCCAGTACTTC. Translated: CASSGGGETQYF.

The gene calls are TRBV7-8 and TRBJ1-1, with 8 bases fitting TRBD1. V lost 3 bases, J lost 6 bases, and 3 bases stayed unmatched. The CDR3 extends over 13 amino acids. In germline, CDR1 is SGHVS, CDR2 FQNEAQ. CDR3 amino acids: CASSLGQDPEAFF. CDR3 bases: TGTGCCAGCAGCTTGGGACAGGACCCTGAAGCTTTCTTT.

This rearrangement joins TRBV2 to TRBJ2-3; 7 positions match TRBD2. CDR3 length equals 13 residues. The V gene's germline CDR1 is SNHLY and CDR2 FYNNEI. With V trimmed by 3 bases and J by 9 bases, 6 bases remained unmatched. CDR3 DNA sequence: TGTGCCAGCAGTGAGGGTATGGGAGGGACGCAGTATTTT. This gives the protein CASSEGMGGTQYF.

V is TRBV10-2 and J is TRBJ2-6; 7 bases are shared with TRBD2. Germline loops: CDR1 WSHSY, CDR2 SAAADI. Losses at the gene ends were 6 bases for V and 0 bases for J; bases not matched to a gene: 8. This CDR3 region has 17 residues. The CDR3 is CASSPRGGGSGANVLTF. In DNA, the CDR3 is TGCGCCAGCAGCCCCCGGGGCGGGGGCTCTGGGGCCAACGTCCTGACTTTC.

The V and J genes are TRBV5-1 and TRBJ1-5; TRBD1 is a possible D gene (5 bases). The V and J ends lost 2 bases and 2 bases respectively, with 8 bases between them. The germline gives CDR1 SGHRS, CDR2 YFSETQ. This CDR3 region has 14 residues. The CDR3: CASSLGEGNQPQHF. In DNA, the CDR3 is TGCGCCAGCAGCTTAGGGGAAGGCAATCAGCCCCAGCATTTT.

The chain carries TRBV9 and TRBJ1-3; D gene ambiguous. The length of the CDR3 is 15 residues. Germline CDR1 reads SGDLS; CDR2 reads YYNGEE. Trimming pared 3 bases from V and 0 bases from J, leaving 10 bases between. The CDR3 DNA is TGTGCCAGCAGCGCCCGGGAATTCTCTGGAAACACCATATATTTT. This translates into CASSAREFSGNTIYF.

This sequence joins TRBV5-4 and TRBJ2-3; 10 nucleotides line up with TRBD2. The V and J ends lost 0 bases and 1 base, in that order; junction bases with no gene match: 5. CDR1 and CDR2 (germline): SGHNT, YYREEE (reference sequence). The CDR3 sequence is 17 residues long. The CDR3 DNA sequence: TGTGCCAGCAGCTTGGATTGGAGCGGGAGGGGCACAGATACGCAGTATTTT. Its protein product is CASSLDWSGRGTDTQYF.

V gene TRBV2 combines with J gene TRBJ2-2; D not certain. The CDR3 contains 16 residues. V shed 4 bases and J shed 0 bases, with 12 bases lying between them. Looked up from germline, CDR1 is SNHLY and CDR2 is FYNNEI. CDR3 loop: CASSVLDTANTGELFF. CDR3 DNA: TGTGCCAGCAGTGTGCTTGACACAGCGAACACCGGGGAGCTGTTTTTT.

This chain links TRBV10-2 with TRBJ2-2; D perhaps matches TRBD2 (6 bases). V dropped 9 bases and J dropped 4 bases, with 9 bases sitting between them. The CDR3 length is 12 residues. In germline, CDR1 is WSHSY, CDR2 SAAADI. For the CDR3, the DNA is TGCGCCAGGTCGGAGGGCACCGGGGAGCTGTTTTTT. It specifies CARSEGTGELFF.

The V call is TRBV5-6, the J call TRBJ2-1; TRBD2 agrees at 7 bases. With 4 bases clipped from V and 10 bases from J, the junction kept 5 bases outside the gene matches. The CDR3 loop spans 12 amino acids. CDR1 and CDR2 (germline): SGHDT, YYEEEE. CDR3 nucleotide sequence: TGTGCCAGCAGCCAAGAGGGAGGGGAGCAGTTCTTC. It translates to CASSQEGGEQFF.

CDR3 in amino acids: CASSELAGETHEQYF. CDR3 nucleotides: TGTGCCAGCAGTGAGTTGGCGGGAGAGACCCACGAGCAGTACTTC. The rearrangement joins TRBV6-1 to TRBJ2-7, with 7 nucleotides matching TRBD2. The CDR3 sequence is 15 residues long. V dropped 3 bases and J dropped 5; count of bases not matched to a gene: 10. Germline assignment: CDR1 MNHNS and CDR2 SASEGT.

J is TRBJ2-1 and V is TRBV7-3; D possibly corresponds to TRBD2 (5 bases). The CDR3 runs to 14 residues. Germline V gives CDR1 SGHTA, CDR2 FQGTGA. Trimming removed 3 bases from V and 0 bases from J, with 6 bases in between. In DNA form, the CDR3 reads TGTGCCAGCAGCTTTAGCGCCTCCTACAATGAGCAGTTCTTC. It encodes CASSFSASYNEQFF. Full variable domain (rest looked up from reference TRBV7-3 and TRBJ2-1): GAGVSQTPSNKVTEKGKYVELRCDPISGHTALYWYRQSLGQGPEFLIYFQGTGAADDSGLPNDRFFAVRPEGSVSTLKIQRTERGDSAVYLCASSFSASYNEQFFGPGTRLTVL.

V is TRBV6-1 and J is TRBJ2-7; 8 nucleotides agree with TRBD1. The CDR3 covers 14 residues. Per germline, CDR1 MNHNS and CDR2 SASEGT. V lost 8 bases, J lost 1 base, and 7 bases stayed unmatched. The CDR3 here is CASVVGTGSYEQYF. CDR3 in DNA: TGTGCCAGCGTCGTGGGGACAGGATCCTACGAGCAGTACTTC.

CDR3 sequence: CASSSEIQETQYF. In DNA, the CDR3 is TGTGCCAGCAGCTCAGAAATCCAAGAGACCCAGTACTTC. The chain joins TRBV7-6 to TRBJ2-5; D is undetermined. From germline, CDR1 is SGHVS and CDR2 FNYEAQ. The CDR3 contains 13 residues. With 4 bases removed from V and 1 base from J, the gap between germline ends came to 7 bases.

This chain joins TRBV29-1 and TRBJ1-2, with D tentatively TRBD1 (6 bases). The CDR3 is made up of 13 amino acids. V dropped 2 bases and J dropped 8 bases, with 15 bases sitting between them. Per the germline V gene, CDR1 is SQVTM and CDR2 is ANQGSEA. The CDR3: CSVESAGARGYTF. As DNA, the CDR3 is TGCAGCGTTGAATCGGCAGGGGCGCGCGGCTACACCTTC.

The chain recombines TRBV7-9 with TRBJ1-1; no firm D call. CDR1 is SEHNR and CDR2 is FQNEAQ in the germline V gene (reference sequence). V was cut by 4 bases and J by 5 bases, with 11 bases left in between. The CDR3 is made up of 13 amino acids. CDR3 region: CASSSVTRTEAFF. The CDR3 coding sequence is TGTGCCAGCAGCTCAGTAACTAGAACTGAAGCTTTCTTT. The whole variable domain, remainder taken from reference TRBV7-9 and TRBJ1-1, is DTGVSQNPRHKITKRGQNVTFRCDPISEHNRLYWYRQTLGQGPEFLTYFQNEAQLEKSRLLSDRFSAERPKGSFSTLEIQRTEQGDSAMYLCASSSVTRTEAFFGQGTRLTVV.

CDR3 sequence reads: CASSPLGSRTDTQYF. DNA of the CDR3: TGTGCCAGCAGCCCCCTAGGCTCGCGCACAGATACGCAGTATTTT. This chain connects TRBV7-3 to TRBJ2-3; D not certain. Germline V gene data show CDR1 as SGHTA and CDR2 as FQGTGA. The germline V and J ends were trimmed by 5 bases and 1 base, with 13 bases remaining between them. CDR3 length: 15 amino acids.

The chain uses TRBV5-1 and TRBJ2-3; 10 positions agree with TRBD2. Trimming at V came to 3 bases and at J to 4 bases, leaving 5 bases not matched to a gene. The length of the CDR3 is 15 residues. Germline values: CDR1 SGHRS, CDR2 YFSETQ. This chain's CDR3 is CASSWTSGDPDTQYF. The CDR3 DNA follows: TGCGCCAGCAGCTGGACTAGCGGAGACCCAGATACGCAGTATTTT. The complete variable domain, with remaining parts taken from reference TRBV5-1 and TRBJ2-3, reads KAGVTQTPRYLIKTRGQQVTLSCSPISGHRSVSWYQQTPGQGLQFLFEYFSETQRNKGNFPGRFSGRQFSNSRSEMNVSTLELGDSALYLCASSWTSGDPDTQYFGPGTRLTVL.

The V gene is TRBV4-1, the J gene TRBJ2-1; 8 nucleotides agree with TRBD1. Germline CDR1 reads MGHRA; CDR2 reads YSYEKL. The length of the CDR3 is 16 residues. V lost 3 bases, J lost 4 bases, and 8 bases stayed unmatched. DNA for the CDR3: TGCGCCAGCAGCCACGCGACAGGGGCCCAATACAATGAGCAGTTCTTC. This sequence encodes CASSHATGAQYNEQFF.

This clone has just a few counts. The gene calls are TRBV19 and TRBJ2-3; D is possibly TRBD2 (7 bases). CDR3 size: 16 residues. V lost 5 bases, J lost 3 bases, and 18 bases lay in between. Per the germline V gene, CDR1 is LNHDA and CDR2 is SQIVND (reference sequence). DNA of the CDR3: TGTGCCAGTAGTGGTGATAATCGGGGGGCAACAGATACGCAGTATTTT. This translates into CASSGDNRGATDTQYF.

This chain uses TRBV27 with TRBJ2-1; possible D gene TRBD2, 6 bases. CDR1 and CDR2 from the germline V gene are MNHEY and SMNVEV (reference sequence). The V end lost 2 bases, the J end lost 7 bases, and 27 bases lay between the germline ends. This CDR3 contains 19 residues. The CDR3: CASSLIAPRGSGGANEQFF. The CDR3 DNA is TGTGCCAGCAGTTTAATCGCCCCCCGTGGAAGCGGAGGGGCTAATGAGCAGTTCTTC.

In this sample, this clone turned up once. The V call is TRBV18, the J call TRBJ1-1; 7 bases are a match to TRBD1. This CDR3 has 13 residues. CDR1 KGHSH and CDR2 LQKENI come from the germline V gene. The V segment lost 2 bases and the J segment 5 bases; nucleotides outside the gene matches: 2. The CDR3 DNA is TGTGCCAGCTCACCATCAGGGGGGACTGAAGCTTTCTTT. Translating gives CASSPSGGTEAFF. Filled out from reference TRBV18 and TRBJ1-1, the complete variable domain reads NAGVMQNPRHLVRRRGQEARLRCSPMKGHSHVYWYRQLPEEGLKFMVYLQKENIIDESGMPKERFSAEFPKEGPSILRIQQVVRGDSAAYFCASSPSGGTEAFFGQGTRLTVV.

The chain combines TRBV29-1 with TRBJ2-1; 7 bases map to TRBD1. The germline V gene has CDR1 SQVTM and CDR2 ANQGSEA. Unmatched junction bases numbered 5, after V lost 7 bases and J lost 5 bases. The CDR3 runs to 12 residues. CDR3 nucleotide sequence: TGCAGCGCCAGGGGGAAACACAATGAGCAGTTCTTC. It specifies CSARGKHNEQFF.

In this sample, this clone turned up a few times. This chain links TRBV6-5 with TRBJ1-2; TRBD1 matches 8 bases. This CDR3 is built from 13 residues. The germline gives CDR1 MNHEY, CDR2 SVGAGI. Trimming took 6 bases from V and 3 from J; bases not matched to a gene: 3. The CDR3 here is CASRTDRDYGYTF. For the CDR3, the DNA is TGTGCCAGCAGGACGGACAGGGACTATGGCTACACCTTC.

The chain has TRBV9 and TRBJ2-1; 9 positions agree with TRBD2. The V segment lost 0 bases and the J segment 3 bases; nucleotides outside the gene matches: 1. The CDR3 extends over 15 amino acids. Germline assignment: CDR1 SGDLS and CDR2 YYNGEE. CDR3 DNA sequence: TGTGCCAGCAGCGTAGGACTAGCGGACTACAATGAGCAGTTCTTC. Translating it yields CASSVGLADYNEQFF.

The count of this clone is one. This chain joins TRBV30 and TRBJ2-7; tentative D call: TRBD2 (6 bases). This CDR3 region has 15 residues. The germline V gene encodes CDR1 GTSNPN and CDR2 SVGIG (reference sequence). Trimming cost V 0 bases and J 2 bases, with 14 bases left between them. The CDR3 here is CAWSVRSSATYEQYF. The CDR3 bases are TGTGCCTGGAGTGTAAGGTCTAGCGCAACCTACGAGCAGTACTTC.